What follows is one T cell receptor (beta chain) and its context. As yet, its antigen is unknown. The V gene end was trimmed by 6 bases and the J gene end by 5 bases; junction bases not matched to a gene: 5. Germline loops: CDR1 KGHSH, CDR2 LQKENI. CDR3 length equals 14 residues. This entry is derived from a study of cytomegalovirus exposure and HLA in healthy donors. Whole-study findings and limits: The productive fraction for most TCR beta V segments was about 90% or about 30% in an earlier analysis. One later analysis reportedly identified an Asian-associated ancestry cluster that showed fewer N-insertions than the roughly 700-donor mean. Excluded: some indistinguishable V segments such as TRBV6-2 and TRBV6-3.

Amplification used 60 Vbeta primers and 13 Jbeta primers. Method: immunoSEQ multiplex PCR; TCRdb's copy keeps in-frame clones and lacks some. This sample's clone table lists 110,000 to 150,000 clones. The sample consisted of PBMCs. The chain recombines TRBV18 with TRBJ1-4; TRBD1 matches at 8 bases. This TCR came from a male donor in good health and CMV-seronegative. CDR3 loop: CASSPTGVNEKLFF. CDR3 DNA sequence: TGTGCCAGCTCCCCGACAGGGGTAAATGAAAAACTGTTTTTT.